This T cell receptor beta chain was recovered during a study of T cell clonality in common variable immunodeficiency. Study conclusions and caveats: CVID subjects shared fewer TCRbeta clones than healthy controls did. Authors noted CVID clonality's cause needs subpopulation repertoire sequencing.

Germline CDR1 and CDR2: SNHLY and FYNNEI. The ends were cut back, 6 bases at V and 1 base at J, with 12 bases in the middle. CDR3 length: 14 amino acids. Caucasian heritage predominated among both patients and controls. Each donor provided about 4.5 to 8.5 ml of heparinized whole blood. Sequencing was performed with immunoSEQ multiplex PCR; in TCRdb, only in-frame clones are kept and a portion is missing. The sample shows 42,000 or so clones, none of them appearing just once. This clone was seen many times. Its target is not known. With the read ending 3 residues before the CDR3 end, the germline J gene is used to fill in that end.

Sequences were obtained from peripheral blood mononuclear cells. The sequence was collected from a person aged 18-70 years in good health. The chain uses TRBV2 and TRBJ2-5; D is possibly TRBD1 (6 bases). The CDR3 sequence: CASSARQVQETQYF. The DNA read from the CDR3 is TGTGCCAGCAGCGCGAGACAGGTCCAAGAGACC.